The clone carrying this TCR beta chain was detected only a few times. This entry belongs to a study of blood T cell repertoires in COVID-19. Across the study: Collection of acute and convalescent COVID-19 samples took place in the United States, Italy and Spain. PBMCs, B-cell-depleted T cells, or T cells provided the cDNA or gDNA that made up the material.

CDR3 length: 12 residues. Looked up from germline, CDR1 is LGHNA and CDR2 is YSLEER. Trimming left V 8 bases short and J 4 bases short, with 9 bases between. Original processing notes: Reference gene primer amplification in the assay estimated nucleated cell counts. Sequencing used immunoSEQ multiplex PCR; TCRdb keeps in-frame clones, though not all of them. That table furnishes V, J and clone size, whereas the DNA furnished D and trimming. The sample has roughly 130,000 clones, roughly four fifths seen once; the top ten hold around 4.5%. The chain recombines TRBV4-3 with TRBJ1-5; a possible D gene is TRBD1 (5 bases). Sequencing used peripheral blood. The clonotype originates from a woman in her seventies with acute or convalescent COVID-19. The CDR3 spells CASGQGNQPQHF. The CDR3 DNA sequence: TGCGCCAGCGGGCAGGGAAATCAGCCCCAGCATTTT.